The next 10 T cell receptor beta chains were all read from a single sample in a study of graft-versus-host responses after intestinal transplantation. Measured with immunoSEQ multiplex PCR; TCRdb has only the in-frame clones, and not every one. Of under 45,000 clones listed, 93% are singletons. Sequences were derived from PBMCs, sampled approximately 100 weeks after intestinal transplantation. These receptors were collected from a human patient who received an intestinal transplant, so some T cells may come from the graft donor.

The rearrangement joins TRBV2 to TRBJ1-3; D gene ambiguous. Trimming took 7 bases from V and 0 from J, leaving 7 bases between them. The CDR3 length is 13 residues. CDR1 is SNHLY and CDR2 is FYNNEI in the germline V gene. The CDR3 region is CASNSYSGNTIYF. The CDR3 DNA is TGTGCCAGCAACTCGTACTCTGGAAACACCATATATTTT.

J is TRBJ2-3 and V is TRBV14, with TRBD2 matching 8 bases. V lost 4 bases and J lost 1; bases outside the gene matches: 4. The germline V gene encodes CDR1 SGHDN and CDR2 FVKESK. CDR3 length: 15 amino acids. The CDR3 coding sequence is TGTGCCAGCAGCCCAGGGACTAGAGGCACAGATACGCAGTATTTT. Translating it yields CASSPGTRGTDTQYF.

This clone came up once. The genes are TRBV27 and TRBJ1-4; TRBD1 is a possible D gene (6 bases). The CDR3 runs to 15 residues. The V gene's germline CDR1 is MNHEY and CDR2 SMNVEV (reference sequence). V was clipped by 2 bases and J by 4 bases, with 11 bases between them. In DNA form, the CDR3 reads TGTGCCAGCAGTTTAACCCAGGGGTATAATGAAAAACTGTTTTTT. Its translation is CASSLTQGYNEKLFF. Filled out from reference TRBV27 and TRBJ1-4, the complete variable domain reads EAQVTQNPRYLITVTGKKLTVTCSQNMNHEYMSWYRQDPGLGLRQIYYSMNVEVTDKGDVPEGYKVSRKEKRNFPLILESPSPNQTSLYFCASSLTQGYNEKLFFGSGTQLSVL.

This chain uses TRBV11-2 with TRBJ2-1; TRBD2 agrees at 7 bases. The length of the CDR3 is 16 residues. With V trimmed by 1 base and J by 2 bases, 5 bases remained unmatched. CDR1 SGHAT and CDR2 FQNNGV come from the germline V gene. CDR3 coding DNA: TGTGCCAGCAGCTTAGGCCCAGCGGGGACCTACAATGAGCAGTTCTTC. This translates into CASSLGPAGTYNEQFF.

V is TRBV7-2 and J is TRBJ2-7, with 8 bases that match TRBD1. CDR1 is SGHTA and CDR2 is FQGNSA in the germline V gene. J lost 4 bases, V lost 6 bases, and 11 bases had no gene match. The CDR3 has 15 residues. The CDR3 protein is CASRRRGRWGYEQYF. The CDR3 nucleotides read TGTGCCAGCAGACGCAGGGGGCGATGGGGATACGAGCAGTACTTC.

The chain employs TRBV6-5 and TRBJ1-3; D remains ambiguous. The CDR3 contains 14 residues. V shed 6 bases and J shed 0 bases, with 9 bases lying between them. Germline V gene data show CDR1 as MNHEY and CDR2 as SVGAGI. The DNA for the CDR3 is TGTGCCAGCAGGGACCGGGGCTCTGGAAACACCATATATTTT. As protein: CASRDRGSGNTIYF.

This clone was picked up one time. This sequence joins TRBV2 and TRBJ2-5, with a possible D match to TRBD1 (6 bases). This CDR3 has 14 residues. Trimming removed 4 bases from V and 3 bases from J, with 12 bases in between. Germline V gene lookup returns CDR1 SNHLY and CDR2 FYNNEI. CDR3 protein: CASSATGVEETQYF. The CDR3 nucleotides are TGTGCCAGCAGTGCGACAGGTGTGGAAGAGACCCAGTACTTC.

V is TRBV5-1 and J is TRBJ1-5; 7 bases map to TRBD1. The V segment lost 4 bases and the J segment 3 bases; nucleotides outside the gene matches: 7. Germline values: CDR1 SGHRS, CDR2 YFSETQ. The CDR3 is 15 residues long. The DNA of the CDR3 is TGCGCCAGCAGCCTCAGGACAGGTCCCAATCAGCCCCAGCATTTT. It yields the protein CASSLRTGPNQPQHF.

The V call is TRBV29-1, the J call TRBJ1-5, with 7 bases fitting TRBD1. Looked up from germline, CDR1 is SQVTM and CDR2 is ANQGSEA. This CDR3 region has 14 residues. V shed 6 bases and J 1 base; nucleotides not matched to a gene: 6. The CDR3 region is CSVMTGISNQPQHF. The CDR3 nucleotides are TGCAGCGTGATGACAGGGATAAGCAATCAGCCCCAGCATTTT.

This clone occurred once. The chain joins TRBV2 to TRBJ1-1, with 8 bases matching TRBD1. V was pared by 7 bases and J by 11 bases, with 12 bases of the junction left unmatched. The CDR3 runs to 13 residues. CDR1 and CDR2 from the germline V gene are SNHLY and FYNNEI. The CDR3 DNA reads TGTGCCAGCACCACCAGGGGGCGCTTAGCGGCTTTCTTT. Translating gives CASTTRGRLAAFF.